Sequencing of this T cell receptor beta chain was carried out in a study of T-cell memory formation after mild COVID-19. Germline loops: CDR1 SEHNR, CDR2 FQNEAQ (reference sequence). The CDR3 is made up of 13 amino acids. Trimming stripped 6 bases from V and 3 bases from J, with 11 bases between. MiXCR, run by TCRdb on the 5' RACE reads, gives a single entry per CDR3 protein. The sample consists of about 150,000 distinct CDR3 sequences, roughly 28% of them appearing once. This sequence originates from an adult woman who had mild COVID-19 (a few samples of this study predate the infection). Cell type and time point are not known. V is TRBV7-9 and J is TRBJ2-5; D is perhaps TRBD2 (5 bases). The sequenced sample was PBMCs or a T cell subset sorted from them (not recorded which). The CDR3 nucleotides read TGTGCCAGCAGTTCGGACTCGAAAGAGACCCAGTACTTC. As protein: CASSSDSKETQYF. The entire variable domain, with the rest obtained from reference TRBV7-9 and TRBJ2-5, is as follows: DTGVSQNPRHKITKRGQNVTFRCDPISEHNRLYWYRQTLGQGPEFLTYFQNEAQLEKSRLLSDRFSAERPKGSFSTLEIQRTEQGDSAMYLCASSSDSKETQYFGPGTRLLVL.